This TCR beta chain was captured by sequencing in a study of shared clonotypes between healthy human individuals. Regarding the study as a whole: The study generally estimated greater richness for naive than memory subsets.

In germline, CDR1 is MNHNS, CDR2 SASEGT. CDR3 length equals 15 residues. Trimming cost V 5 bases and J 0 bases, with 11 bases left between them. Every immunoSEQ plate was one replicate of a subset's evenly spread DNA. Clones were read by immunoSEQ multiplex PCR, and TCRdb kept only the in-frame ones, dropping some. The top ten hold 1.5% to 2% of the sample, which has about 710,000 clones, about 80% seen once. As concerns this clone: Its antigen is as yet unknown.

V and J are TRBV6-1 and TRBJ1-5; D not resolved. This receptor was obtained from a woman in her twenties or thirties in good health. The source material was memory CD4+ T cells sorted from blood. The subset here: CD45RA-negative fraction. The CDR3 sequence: CASSRTDPSNQPQHF. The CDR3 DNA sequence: TGTGCCAGCAGTAGGACGGACCCTAGCAATCAGCCCCAGCATTTT.